This TCR beta chain was profiled in a study of PD-1 blockade in classical Hodgkin lymphoma. Germline V gives CDR1 SEHNR, CDR2 FQNEAQ (reference sequence). The length of the CDR3 is 14 residues. V lost 2 bases to trimming and J lost 1 base, with 8 bases between them. Assay: immunoSEQ multiplex PCR; the TCRdb copy retains only in-frame clones and omits some. Of about 42,000 clones in the sample, 60% to 75% were seen once. There was relapse after autologous stem cell transplantation in every patient, and there was variation in brentuximab vedotin exposure. Complete response, partial response or progressive disease were the best responses. Regarding the study as a whole: Compared with baseline, CD4+ but not CD8+ TCR diversity had risen significantly by C4D1. Those patients who began receiving nivolumab less than 1 year after ASCT had lower diversity, and they were excluded. The diversity seen at baseline in complete responders resembled that of newly diagnosed patients.

Turning to this clone: Its antigen remains unknown.

This material consisted of peripheral blood mononuclear cells (PBMCs), taken at baseline. The source is a human donor with classical Hodgkin lymphoma. The chain combines TRBV7-9 with TRBJ1-2; D uncertain. The CDR3: CASSLRGDNYGYTF. The CDR3 DNA reads as TGTGCCAGCAGCTTACGAGGAGATAACTATGGCTACACCTTC.